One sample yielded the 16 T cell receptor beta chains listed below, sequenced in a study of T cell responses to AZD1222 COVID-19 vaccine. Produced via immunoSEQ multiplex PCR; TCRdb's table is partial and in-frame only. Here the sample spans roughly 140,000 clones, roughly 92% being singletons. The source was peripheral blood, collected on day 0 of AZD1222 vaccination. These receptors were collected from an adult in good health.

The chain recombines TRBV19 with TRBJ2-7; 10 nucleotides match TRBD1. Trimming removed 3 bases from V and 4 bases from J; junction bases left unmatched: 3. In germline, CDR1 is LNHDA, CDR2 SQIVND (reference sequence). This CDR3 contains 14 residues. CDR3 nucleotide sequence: TGTGCCAGTAGTATCGGACAGGGGGGGTACGAGCAGTACTTC. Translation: CASSIGQGGYEQYF. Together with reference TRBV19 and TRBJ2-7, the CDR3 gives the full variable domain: DGGITQSPKYLFRKEGQNVTLSCEQNLNHDAMYWYRQDPGQGLRLIYYSQIVNDFQKGDIAEGYSVSREKKESFPLTVTSAQKNPTAFYLCASSIGQGGYEQYFGPGTRLTVT.

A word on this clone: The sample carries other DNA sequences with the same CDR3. CDR3 in DNA: TGTGCCAGCTCACCCGACCTAAACACTGAAGCTTTCTTT. Translated, it gives CASSPDLNTEAFF. The chain uses TRBV18 and TRBJ1-1; D call uncertain. V lost 3 bases to trimming and J lost 2 bases, with 7 bases between them. Germline V gene lookup returns CDR1 KGHSH and CDR2 LQKENI. The CDR3 runs to 13 residues.

The CDR3 is CASSLEQGGTEAFF. For the CDR3, the DNA is TGTGCCAGCAGCTTAGAACAGGGGGGTACTGAAGCTTTCTTT. The chain joins TRBV7-9 to TRBJ1-1, with 8 bases identical to TRBD1. Germline CDR1 reads SEHNR; CDR2 reads FQNEAQ (reference sequence). J gave up 5 bases and V 1 base, and 3 bases lay outside the gene matches. The CDR3 runs to 14 residues.

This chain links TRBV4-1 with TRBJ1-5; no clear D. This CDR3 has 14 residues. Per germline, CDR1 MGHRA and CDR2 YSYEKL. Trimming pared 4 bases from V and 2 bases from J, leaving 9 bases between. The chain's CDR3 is CASSRVGGNQPQHF. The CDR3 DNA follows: TGCGCCAGCAGCCGGGTCGGAGGCAATCAGCCCCAGCATTTT.

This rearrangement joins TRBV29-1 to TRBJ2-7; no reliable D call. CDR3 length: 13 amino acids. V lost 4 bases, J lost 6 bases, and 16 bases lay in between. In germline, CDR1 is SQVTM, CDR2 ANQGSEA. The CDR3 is CSVGGSSPFEQYF. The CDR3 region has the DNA TGCAGCGTTGGAGGCAGCTCCCCCTTCGAGCAGTACTTC.

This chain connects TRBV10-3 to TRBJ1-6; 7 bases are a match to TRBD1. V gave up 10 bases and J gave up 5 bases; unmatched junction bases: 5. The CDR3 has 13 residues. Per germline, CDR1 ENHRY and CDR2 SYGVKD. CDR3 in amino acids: CATTGADNSPLHF. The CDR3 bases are TGTGCCACCACAGGGGCCGATAATTCACCCCTCCACTTT.

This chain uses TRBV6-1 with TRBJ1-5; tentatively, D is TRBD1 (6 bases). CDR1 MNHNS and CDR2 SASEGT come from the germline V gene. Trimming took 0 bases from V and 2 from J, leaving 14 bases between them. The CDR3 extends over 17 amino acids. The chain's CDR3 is CASSEAPAGEGNQPQHF. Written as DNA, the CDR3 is TGTGCCAGCAGTGAAGCACCGGCAGGGGAAGGCAATCAGCCCCAGCATTTT.

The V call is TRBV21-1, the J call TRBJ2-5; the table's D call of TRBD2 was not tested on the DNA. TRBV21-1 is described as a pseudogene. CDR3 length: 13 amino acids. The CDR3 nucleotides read TGTGCCAGCAGCAAACGGGTACAAGAGACCCAGTACTTC. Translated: CASSKRVQETQYF.

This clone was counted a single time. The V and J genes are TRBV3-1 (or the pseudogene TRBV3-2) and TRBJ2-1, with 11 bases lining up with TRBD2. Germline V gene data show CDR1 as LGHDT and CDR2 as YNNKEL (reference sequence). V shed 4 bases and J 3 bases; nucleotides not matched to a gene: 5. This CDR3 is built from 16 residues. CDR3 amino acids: CASSPLTSGIYNEQFF. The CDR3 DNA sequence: TGTGCCAGCAGCCCTCTGACTAGCGGGATCTACAATGAGCAGTTCTTC.

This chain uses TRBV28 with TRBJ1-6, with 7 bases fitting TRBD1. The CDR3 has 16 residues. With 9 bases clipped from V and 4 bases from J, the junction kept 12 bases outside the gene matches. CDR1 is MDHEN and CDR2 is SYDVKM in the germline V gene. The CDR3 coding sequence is TGTGCCAGTATTACGCAGGGGGAAGGGTATAATTCACCCCTCCACTTT. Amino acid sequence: CASITQGEGYNSPLHF.

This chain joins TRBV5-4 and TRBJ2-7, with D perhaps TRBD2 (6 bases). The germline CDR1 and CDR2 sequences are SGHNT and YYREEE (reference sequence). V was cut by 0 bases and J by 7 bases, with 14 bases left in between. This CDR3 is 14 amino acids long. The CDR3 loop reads CASSLEGAGREQYF. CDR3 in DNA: TGTGCCAGCAGCTTGGAGGGAGCTGGGAGGGAGCAGTACTTC.

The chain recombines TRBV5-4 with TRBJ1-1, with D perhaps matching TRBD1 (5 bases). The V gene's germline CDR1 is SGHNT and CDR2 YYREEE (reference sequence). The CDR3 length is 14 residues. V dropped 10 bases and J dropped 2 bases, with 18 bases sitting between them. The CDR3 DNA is TGTGCCTACCAACCCGGGGCCGGAAACACTGAAGCTTTCTTT. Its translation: CAYQPGAGNTEAFF.

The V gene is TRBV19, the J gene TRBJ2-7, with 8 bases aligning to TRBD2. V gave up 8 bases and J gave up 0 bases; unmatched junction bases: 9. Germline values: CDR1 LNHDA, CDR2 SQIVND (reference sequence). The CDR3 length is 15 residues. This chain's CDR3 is CASAPSGRVSYEQYF. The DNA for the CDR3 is TGTGCCAGTGCCCCTAGCGGGCGCGTCTCCTACGAGCAGTACTTC.

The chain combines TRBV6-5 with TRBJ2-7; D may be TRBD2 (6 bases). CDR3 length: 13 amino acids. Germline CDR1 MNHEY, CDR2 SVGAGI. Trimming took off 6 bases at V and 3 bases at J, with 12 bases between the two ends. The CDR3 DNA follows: TGTGCCAGCAGCATAACTAGCCACTACGAGCAGTACTTC. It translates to CASSITSHYEQYF.

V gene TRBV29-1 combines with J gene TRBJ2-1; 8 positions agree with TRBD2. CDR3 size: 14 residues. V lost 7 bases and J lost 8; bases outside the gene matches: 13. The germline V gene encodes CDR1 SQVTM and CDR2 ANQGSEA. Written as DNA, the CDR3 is TGCAGCGCTTGGGACTCCCAGCGGGGGCATGAGCAGTTCTTC. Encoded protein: CSAWDSQRGHEQFF.

For the CDR3, the DNA is TGTGCCAGCAGCCTAGCGGGCTCTGAGACCCAGTACTTC. It specifies CASSLAGSETQYF. J is TRBJ2-5 and V is TRBV6-5; TRBD2 matches 8 bases. Germline V CDR1 and CDR2: MNHEY, SVGAGI. The V segment lost 6 bases and the J segment 5 bases; nucleotides outside the gene matches: 5. This CDR3 has 13 amino acids.